These 27 T cell receptor beta chains were sequenced from one sample in a study of CD8+CD57+ T cells in acquired aplastic anemia. Sequenced patients had shown CD8+CD57+ cell expansion by flow cytometry. Profiling that covered TCR beta VDJ and CDR3 relied on genomic DNA as its template. TCRdb independently ran MiXCR on the reads; one entry per CDR3 protein. Of approximately 190,000 distinct CDR3 sequences in the sample, 48% are singletons; the top ten hold approximately 9.7%. Sequencing was done on a sample of sorted CD4+, CD8+, or CD8+CD57+ T cells (not recorded which) from PBMCs. The receptor source for this set is a human donor with aplastic anemia.

This clonotype occurred many times. The V and J genes are TRBV7-9 and TRBJ1-2, with 11 bases identical to TRBD1. This CDR3 region has 18 residues. The V segment lost 3 bases and the J segment 4 bases; nucleotides outside the gene matches: 13. Looked up from germline, CDR1 is SEHNR and CDR2 is FQNEAQ (reference sequence). For the CDR3, the DNA is TGTGCCAGCAGCTTTAGGGGACAGGGGGTTTATTCCGGCTATGGCTACACCTTC. It specifies CASSFRGQGVYSGYGYTF.

V and J are TRBV2 and TRBJ2-7; TRBD2 matches 8 bases. The CDR3 loop spans 14 amino acids. V lost 7 bases, J lost 1 base, and 6 bases stayed unmatched. Germline V gene sequence: CDR1 SNHLY, CDR2 FYNNEI. CDR3 residues: CASISGGTSYEQYF. In DNA form, the CDR3 reads TGTGCCAGCATCTCGGGGGGGACTTCCTACGAGCAGTACTTC. The full variable domain, rest sourced from reference TRBV2 and TRBJ2-7, is EPEVTQTPSHQVTQMGQEVILRCVPISNHLYFYWYRQILGQKVEFLVSFYNNEISEKSEIFDDQFSVERPDGSNFTLKIRSTKLEDSAMYFCASISGGTSYEQYFGPGTRLTVT.

Concerning this clonotype itself: The junction departs from germline at one end; a sequencing error may be responsible. The chain couples TRBV7-7 to TRBJ1-6, with TRBD1 as a possible D gene (5 bases). Germline V gene sequence: CDR1 SSHAT, CDR2 FNYEAQ (reference sequence). This CDR3 has 16 residues. The CDR3 nucleotides read TGTGCTAGCAGAACCTCAGGGAGCTCCTATAATTCACCCCTCCACTTT. Translated: CASRTSGSSYNSPLHF.

The genes are TRBV9 and TRBJ1-2; D remains unclear. CDR3 length equals 15 residues. Trimming cost V 4 bases and J 4 bases, with 17 bases left between them. The germline gives CDR1 SGDLS, CDR2 YYNGEE. This chain's CDR3 is CASSPPSDGFYGYTF. The CDR3 DNA is TGTGCCAGCAGCCCCCCCTCGGACGGGTTCTATGGCTACACCTTC.

This clonotype was found many times. The chain combines TRBV20-1 with TRBJ1-2; D is uncertain. Germline-derived CDR1 and CDR2 are DFQATT and SNEGSKA (reference sequence). This CDR3 spans 14 amino acids. Trimming took 5 bases from V and 8 from J, leaving 21 bases between them. Here the CDR3 DNA reads TGCAGTGCTGAAAGCTTCGGGCCGGATAGGGGCTACACCTTC. This codes for CSAESFGPDRGYTF.

In its sample, this clonotype was seen many times. The V gene is TRBV29-1, the J gene TRBJ2-7; the match to TRBD1 covers 8 bases. Germline CDR1 is SQVTM and CDR2 is ANQGSEA. With V trimmed by 6 bases and J by 4 bases, 5 bases remained unmatched. The CDR3 loop spans 12 amino acids. The CDR3: CSVGDRPYEQYF. CDR3 coding DNA: TGCAGCGTGGGGGACAGGCCATACGAGCAGTACTTC.

V is TRBV5-1 and J is TRBJ2-7; no reliable D call. Trimming stripped 0 bases from V and 6 bases from J, with 7 bases between. This CDR3 has 12 amino acids. Per germline, CDR1 SGHRS and CDR2 YFSETQ. The CDR3 bases are TGCGCCAGCAGCTTGGGGTGGACCGAGCAGTACGTC. Translation gives CASSLGWTEQYV.

The sample holds many counts of this clonotype. The chain carries TRBV20-1 and TRBJ2-5; D may correspond to TRBD1 or TRBD2 (5 bases each). Germline CDR1 is DFQATT and CDR2 is SNEGSKA (reference sequence). The V end was cut by 3 bases, the J end by 5 bases, with 13 bases between. The CDR3 consists of 13 residues. The CDR3 DNA reads TGCAGTGCTAGTGGGGGTCTGATGGAGACCCAGTACTTC. Protein sequence: CSASGGLMETQYF.

This clonotype was observed many times. The chain carries TRBV20-1 and TRBJ2-1, with 9 nucleotides matching TRBD2. Trimming removed 0 bases from V and 16 bases from J; junction bases left unmatched: 13. CDR3 size: 14 residues. The V gene's germline CDR1 is DFQATT and CDR2 SNEGSKA (reference sequence). The DNA of the CDR3 is TGCAGTGCTAGAGAGCGCGGGGCGGGAGGGACCCCCTTCTTC. Translating it yields CSARERGAGGTPFF.

This clonotype was found once. The chain recombines TRBV7-3 with TRBJ2-2; the D is unclear. The germline CDR1 and CDR2 sequences are SGHTA and FQGTGA. The CDR3 has 15 amino acids. V lost 0 bases and J 4 bases, leaving 9 bases between the germline ends. The CDR3 nucleotides read TGTGCCAGCAGCTTAACTCCCCAGCCCACCGGGGAGCTGTTTTTT. It is translated as CASSLTPQPTGELFF.

CDR3 region: CSAGRGGETQYF. CDR3 sequence (DNA): TGCAGTGCTGGGCGGGGTGGGGAGACCCAGTACTTC. J is TRBJ2-5 and V is TRBV20-1, with D tentatively TRBD2 (6 bases). The CDR3 covers 12 residues. Per germline, CDR1 DFQATT and CDR2 SNEGSKA (reference sequence). V was shortened by 5 bases and J by 5 bases, with 12 bases between the two germline ends.

The chain uses TRBV5-1 and TRBJ2-2; no clear D gene. V shed 0 bases and J shed 6 bases, with 6 bases lying between them. Per germline, CDR1 SGHRS and CDR2 YFSETQ. The CDR3 is 13 amino acids. Written as DNA, the CDR3 is TGCGCCAGCAGCTTGGTGCTCTCCGGGGAGCTGTTTTTT. It translates to CASSLVLSGELFF.

The rearrangement joins TRBV30 to TRBJ1-1; D not certain. This CDR3 has 16 amino acids. V lost 3 bases, J lost 3 bases, and 20 bases lay in between. Germline V lookup: CDR1 GTSNPN, CDR2 SVGIG (reference sequence). CDR3 sequence: CAWSVILTNGDTEAFF. CDR3 bases: TGTGCCTGGAGCGTAATTCTCACGAACGGGGACACTGAAGCTTTCTTT.

The V call is TRBV19, the J call TRBJ1-2; possibly TRBD1 for D (5 bases). Germline CDR1 is LNHDA and CDR2 is SQIVND (reference sequence). Trimming pared 1 base from V and 3 bases from J, leaving 9 bases between. CDR3 length: 14 residues. The CDR3 loop reads CASSIAGTDYGYTF. For the CDR3, the DNA is TGTGCCAGTAGTATAGCCGGGACGGACTATGGCTACACCTTC. Full variable domain (outside the CDR3, taken from reference TRBV19 and TRBJ1-2): DGGITQSPKYLFRKEGQNVTLSCEQNLNHDAMYWYRQDPGQGLRLIYYSQIVNDFQKGDIAEGYSVSREKKESFPLTVTSAQKNPTAFYLCASSIAGTDYGYTFGSGTRLTVV.

Turning to this clonotype: One junction end does not reproduce the germline sequence, and a read error may be involved. The genes are TRBV10-2 and TRBJ1-1; no firm D call. The germline gives CDR1 WSHSY, CDR2 SAAADI. CDR3 length: 12 residues. The CDR3 here is CASRAGDTEASF. The CDR3 nucleotides read TGCGCCAGCAGGGCCGGTGACACTGAAGCTTCCTTT.

This clonotype turned up a few times. This sequence joins TRBV10-2 and TRBJ2-3; D ambiguous. The CDR3 is made up of 15 amino acids. Trimming removed 6 bases from V and 0 bases from J, with 13 bases in between. CDR1 WSHSY and CDR2 SAAADI come from the germline V gene. Written as DNA, the CDR3 is TGCGCCAGCAGGGGTACTCCCCCTAGCACAGATACGCAGTATTTT. Protein: CASRGTPPSTDTQYF.

This clonotype showed up many times. The chain has TRBV7-9 and TRBJ2-7; 11 nucleotides align to TRBD1. Losses at the gene ends were 5 bases for V and 6 bases for J; bases not matched to a gene: 3. The CDR3 spans 13 residues. Germline V gene lookup returns CDR1 SEHNR and CDR2 FQNEAQ (reference sequence). CDR3 sequence: CASSLDRGLEQYF. The CDR3 DNA follows: TGTGCCAGCAGCCTGGACAGGGGGCTCGAGCAGTACTTC.

Remarks on this clonotype: A read error may produce the germline difference seen at one junction end. The V call is TRBV25-1, the J call TRBJ1-1; TRBD1 matches 9 bases. The CDR3 has 15 amino acids. Per germline, CDR1 MGHDK and CDR2 SYGVNS. The CDR3 loop is CASSQARDRATEALF. In DNA form, the CDR3 reads TGTGCCAGCAGCCAAGCCCGGGACAGGGCTACTGAAGCTCTCTTT.

With regard to this clonotype: The conserved closing phenylalanine or tryptophan is absent in this CDR3, likely reflecting a read error. The limits of the CDR3 on the DNA are not certain, so only TCRdb's listed CDR3 is given. This rearrangement joins TRBV29-1 to TRBJ2-1; TRBD1, the table's D call, was not compared with the DNA. Looked up from germline, CDR1 is SQVTM and CDR2 is ANQGSEA. The CDR3 is made up of 9 amino acids, end residues included. This chain's CDR3 is CSVDEDREL.

This clonotype was detected ten times or more. The chain recombines TRBV20-1 with TRBJ1-1; D not certain. This CDR3 has 13 residues. Germline lookup yields CDR1 DFQATT and CDR2 SNEGSKA (reference sequence). The ends were cut back, 4 bases at V and 1 base at J, with 10 bases in the middle. CDR3 protein: CSATLSQNTEAFF. DNA for the CDR3: TGCAGTGCTACCCTCAGTCAGAACACTGAAGCTTTCTTT.

This clonotype was counted many times. The chain is built from TRBV7-9 and TRBJ1-3, with D hard to call. Trimming removed 3 bases from V and 0 bases from J, with 6 bases in between. CDR1 is SEHNR and CDR2 is FQNEAQ in the germline V gene (reference sequence). CDR3 size: 14 residues. CDR3 residues: CASSFTDSGNTIYF. The CDR3 nucleotides are TGTGCCAGCAGCTTTACGGACTCTGGAAACACCATATATTTT.

This clonotype appeared many times. J is TRBJ2-1 and V is TRBV7-3; D is perhaps TRBD2 (5 bases). Between the trimmed V and J ends, which lost 0 bases and 3 bases, there was a span of 18 bases. Germline CDR1 reads SGHTA; CDR2 reads FQGTGA. CDR3 length: 18 amino acids. The chain's CDR3 is CASSLTPQLVKDYNEQFF. CDR3 nucleotides: TGTGCCAGCAGCTTAACGCCCCAACTAGTAAAAGACTACAATGAGCAGTTCTTC.

The sample holds one count of this clonotype. The chain employs TRBV24-1 and TRBJ1-5; TRBD1 might be the D (5 bases). The ends were cut back, 6 bases at V and 4 bases at J, with 12 bases in the middle. Germline CDR1 KGHDR, CDR2 SFDVKD. The CDR3 spans 14 residues. CDR3 protein: CATSLLGENQPQHF. CDR3 DNA: TGTGCCACCAGTTTATTGGGGGAGAATCAGCCCCAGCATTTT.

This clonotype was counted between two and nine times. V usage is TRBV12-3 or TRBV12-4 and J usage is TRBJ2-6; 9 bases match TRBD1. After removal of 3 bases from V and 0 bases from J, the junction contained 3 bases not matched to a gene. The CDR3 contains 17 residues. CDR3 coding DNA: TGTGCCAGCAGTTTCAGGACAGGGGTCTCTGGGGCCAACGTCCTGACTTTC. It translates to CASSFRTGVSGANVLTF.

Ten or more counts support this clonotype. The V and J genes are TRBV7-9 and TRBJ1-4, with 7 positions matching TRBD1. Germline CDR1 is SEHNR and CDR2 is FQNEAQ (reference sequence). This CDR3 comprises 15 residues. V was clipped by 3 bases and J by 6 bases; unmatched bases: 7. CDR3 sequence: CASSFTGTADEKLFF. The CDR3 DNA reads TGTGCCAGCAGCTTTACCGGGACAGCGGATGAAAAACTGTTTTTT.

This clonotype was observed a single time. The V call is TRBV2, the J call TRBJ1-6; 9 bases are a match to TRBD1. V was pared by 5 bases and J by 7 bases, with 6 bases of the junction left unmatched. The length of the CDR3 is 15 residues. Germline V gene data show CDR1 as SNHLY and CDR2 as FYNNEI. The CDR3 sequence is CASSTGTGRNSPLHF. DNA of the CDR3: TGTGCCAGCAGTACGGGGACAGGGAGAAATTCACCCCTCCACTTT.

V is TRBV2 and J is TRBJ2-5; 10 bases match TRBD2. The CDR3 sequence is 13 residues long. Trimming removed 7 bases from V and 6 bases from J; junction bases left unmatched: 5. Looked up from germline, CDR1 is SNHLY and CDR2 is FYNNEI. The CDR3 DNA sequence: TGTGCCAGCACTATTAGCGGGGGGAAGACCCAGTACTTC. It codes for CASTISGGKTQYF. The full variable domain, its missing parts supplied by reference TRBV2 and TRBJ2-5, is EPEVTQTPSHQVTQMGQEVILRCVPISNHLYFYWYRQILGQKVEFLVSFYNNEISEKSEIFDDQFSVERPDGSNFTLKIRSTKLEDSAMYFCASTISGGKTQYFGPGTRLLVL.